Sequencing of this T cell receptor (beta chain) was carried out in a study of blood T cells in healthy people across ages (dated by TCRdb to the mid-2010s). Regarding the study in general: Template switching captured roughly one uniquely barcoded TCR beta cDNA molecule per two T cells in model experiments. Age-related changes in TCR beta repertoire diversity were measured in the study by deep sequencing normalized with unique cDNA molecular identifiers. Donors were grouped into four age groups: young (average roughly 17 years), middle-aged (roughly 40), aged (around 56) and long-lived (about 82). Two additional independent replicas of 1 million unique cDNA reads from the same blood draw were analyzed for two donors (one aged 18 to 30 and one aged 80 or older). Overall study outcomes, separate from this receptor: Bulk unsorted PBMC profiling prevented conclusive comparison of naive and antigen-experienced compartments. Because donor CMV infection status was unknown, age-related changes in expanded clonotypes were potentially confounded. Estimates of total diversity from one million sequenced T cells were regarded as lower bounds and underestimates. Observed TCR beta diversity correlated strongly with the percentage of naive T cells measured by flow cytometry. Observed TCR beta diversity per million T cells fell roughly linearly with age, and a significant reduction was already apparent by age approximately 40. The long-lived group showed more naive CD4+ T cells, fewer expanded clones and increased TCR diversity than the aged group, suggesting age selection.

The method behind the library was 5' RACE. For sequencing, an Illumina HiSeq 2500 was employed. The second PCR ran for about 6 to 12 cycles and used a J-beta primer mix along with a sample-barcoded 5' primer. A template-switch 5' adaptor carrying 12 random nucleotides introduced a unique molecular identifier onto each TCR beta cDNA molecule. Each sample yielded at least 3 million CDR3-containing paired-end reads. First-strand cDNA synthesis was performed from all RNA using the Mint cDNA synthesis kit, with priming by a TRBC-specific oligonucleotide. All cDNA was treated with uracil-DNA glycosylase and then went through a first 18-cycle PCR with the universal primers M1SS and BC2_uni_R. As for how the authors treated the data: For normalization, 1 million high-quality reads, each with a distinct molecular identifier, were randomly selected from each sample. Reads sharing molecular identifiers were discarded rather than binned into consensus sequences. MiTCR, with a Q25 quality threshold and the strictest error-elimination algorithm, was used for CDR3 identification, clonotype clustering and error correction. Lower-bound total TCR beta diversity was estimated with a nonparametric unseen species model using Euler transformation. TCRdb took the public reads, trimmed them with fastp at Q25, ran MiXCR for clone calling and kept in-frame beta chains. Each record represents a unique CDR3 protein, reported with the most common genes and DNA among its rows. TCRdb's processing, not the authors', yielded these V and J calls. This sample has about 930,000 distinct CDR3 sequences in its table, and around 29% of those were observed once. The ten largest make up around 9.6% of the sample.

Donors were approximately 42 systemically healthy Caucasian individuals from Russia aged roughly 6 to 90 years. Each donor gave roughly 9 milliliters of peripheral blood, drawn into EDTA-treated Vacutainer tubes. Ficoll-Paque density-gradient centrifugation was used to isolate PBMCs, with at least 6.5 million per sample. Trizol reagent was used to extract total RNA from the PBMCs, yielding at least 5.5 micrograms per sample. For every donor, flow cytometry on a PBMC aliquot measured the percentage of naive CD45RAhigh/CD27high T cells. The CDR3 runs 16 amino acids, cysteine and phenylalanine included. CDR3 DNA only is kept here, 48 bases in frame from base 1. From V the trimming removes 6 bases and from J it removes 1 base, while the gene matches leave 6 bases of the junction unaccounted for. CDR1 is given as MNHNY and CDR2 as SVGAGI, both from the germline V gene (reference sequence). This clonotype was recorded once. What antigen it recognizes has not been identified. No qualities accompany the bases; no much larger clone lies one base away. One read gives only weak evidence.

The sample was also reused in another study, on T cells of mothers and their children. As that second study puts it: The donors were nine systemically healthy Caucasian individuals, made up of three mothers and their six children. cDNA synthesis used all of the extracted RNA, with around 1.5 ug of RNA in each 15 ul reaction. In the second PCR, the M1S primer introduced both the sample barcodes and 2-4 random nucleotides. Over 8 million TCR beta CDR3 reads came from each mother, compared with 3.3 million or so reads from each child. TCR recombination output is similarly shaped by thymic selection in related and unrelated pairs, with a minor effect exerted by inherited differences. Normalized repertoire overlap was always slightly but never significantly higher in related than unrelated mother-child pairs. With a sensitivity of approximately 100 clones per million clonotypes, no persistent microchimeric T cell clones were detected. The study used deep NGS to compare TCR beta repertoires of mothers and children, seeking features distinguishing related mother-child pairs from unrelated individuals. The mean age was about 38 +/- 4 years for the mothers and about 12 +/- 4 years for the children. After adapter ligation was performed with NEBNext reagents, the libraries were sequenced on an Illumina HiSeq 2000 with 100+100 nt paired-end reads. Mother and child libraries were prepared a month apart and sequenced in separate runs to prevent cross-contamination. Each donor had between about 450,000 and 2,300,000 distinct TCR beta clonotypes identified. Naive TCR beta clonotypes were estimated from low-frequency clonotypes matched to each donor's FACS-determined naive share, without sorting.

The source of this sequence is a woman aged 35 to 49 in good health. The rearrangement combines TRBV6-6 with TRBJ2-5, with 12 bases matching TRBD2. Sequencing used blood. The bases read TGTGCCAGCAGCCCCGGACTAGCGGGGTTCCAAGAGACCCAGTACTTC. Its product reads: CASSPGLAGFQETQYF.